One and the same sample provided the 32 T cell receptor beta chains below, sequenced in a study of cytomegalovirus exposure and HLA in healthy donors. The primer mix had 60 Vbeta and 13 Jbeta primers. Repertoires were generated with immunoSEQ multiplex PCR, while TCRdb's copy carries only in-frame clones and drops some. Of 25,000 to 40,000 clones in the sample, more than 60% were seen once. The sample consisted of PBMCs. The receptor set was obtained from a man aged 50 to 59 in good health and CMV-seropositive.

This sequence joins TRBV29-1 and TRBJ1-1, with TRBD1 matching over 7 bases. The CDR3 has 15 amino acids. V lost 7 bases and J lost 4; bases outside the gene matches: 15. Germline CDR1 reads SQVTM; CDR2 reads ANQGSEA. For the CDR3, the DNA is TGCAGCGCACTCCTGAACAGGGGAGGTGGCACTGAAGCTTTCTTT. Translation gives CSALLNRGGGTEAFF.

V gene TRBV14 combines with J gene TRBJ1-1; D is ambiguous. V dropped 2 bases and J dropped 4 bases, with 11 bases sitting between them. Germline V lookup: CDR1 SGHDN, CDR2 FVKESK. The CDR3 contains 14 residues. CDR3 loop: CASSQRGLGTEAFF. The CDR3 coding sequence is TGTGCCAGCAGCCAACGGGGTTTGGGCACTGAAGCTTTCTTT.

This rearrangement joins TRBV30 to TRBJ2-1, with D unresolved. The V gene lost 5 bases and the J gene lost 13 bases, with 12 bases spanning the gap. The CDR3 is 10 amino acids. CDR1 is GTSNPN, CDR2 SVGIG, per germline (reference sequence). CDR3 protein: CAWEVSTQFF. CDR3 in DNA: TGTGCCTGGGAGGTCTCGACTCAGTTCTTC.

J is TRBJ1-1 and V is TRBV2; D not certain. The CDR3 has 12 residues. The V gene's germline CDR1 is SNHLY and CDR2 FYNNEI. V lost 5 bases, J lost 1 base, and 5 bases lay in between. The CDR3 nucleotides are TGTGCCAGCAGTCTCTGGAACACTGAAGCTTTCTTT. It translates to CASSLWNTEAFF.

This clone appeared a single time. The V and J genes are TRBV19 and TRBJ1-2; D is unclear. Deletions cut 3 bases from V and 10 bases from J, with 12 bases between. CDR1 and CDR2 from the germline V gene are LNHDA and SQIVND (reference sequence). The length of the CDR3 is 12 residues. The CDR3 DNA reads TGTGCCAGTAGTATTCGAGGGCTCGACTACACCTTC. Protein sequence: CASSIRGLDYTF.

The rearrangement joins TRBV30 to TRBJ1-6; 8 nucleotides align to TRBD1. The V gene's germline CDR1 is GTSNPN and CDR2 SVGIG (reference sequence). The CDR3 consists of 17 residues. V lost 5 bases to trimming and J lost 5 bases; unmatched junction nucleotides: 14. The CDR3 DNA reads as TGTGCCTGGTCAAGGGACAGGACGAAGGGGAATAATTCACCCCTCCACTTT. Translated: CAWSRDRTKGNNSPLHF. Together with reference TRBV30 and TRBJ1-6, the CDR3 gives the full variable domain: SQTIHQWPATLVQPVGSPLSLECTVEGTSNPNLYWYRQAAGRGLQLLFYSVGIGQISSEVPQNLSASRPQDRQFILSSKKLLLSDSGFYLCAWSRDRTKGNNSPLHFGNGTRLTVT.

This chain connects TRBV25-1 to TRBJ2-7, with 7 bases aligning to TRBD2. Germline values: CDR1 MGHDK, CDR2 SYGVNS. The CDR3 spans 15 residues. V lost 5 bases to trimming and J lost 3 bases; unmatched junction nucleotides: 10. CDR3 sequence reads: CASSQVGGSYYEQYF. The DNA of the CDR3 is TGTGCCAGCAGTCAGGTCGGCGGGAGTTACTACGAGCAGTACTTC.

The rearrangement joins TRBV2 to TRBJ2-1, with TRBD1 identical over 9 bases. Germline assignment: CDR1 SNHLY and CDR2 FYNNEI. The CDR3 has 15 amino acids. J gave up 7 bases and V 6 bases, and 10 bases lay outside the gene matches. CDR3 loop: CASSAGTGYLNEQFF. The CDR3 DNA reads TGTGCCAGCAGCGCCGGGACAGGGTATCTGAATGAGCAGTTCTTC.

The V and J genes are TRBV7-5 and TRBJ2-5; the table's D call, TRBD2, has no DNA check behind it. TRBV7-5 corresponds to a pseudogene. The CDR3 has 16 residues. CDR3 coding DNA: TGTGTCAGAAGCTTTGGACTAGCGGGGGCCCAAGAGACCCAGTACTTC. Translating it yields CVRSFGLAGAQETQYF.

The chain's CDR3 is CASSPSTGVETQYF. CDR3 DNA sequence: TGTGCCAGCAGCCCGTCTACAGGGGTAGAGACCCAGTACTTC. V and J are TRBV21-1 and TRBJ2-5; the D call in the table, TRBD1, was not verified against the DNA. TRBV21-1 is assigned pseudogene status. There are 14 residues in the CDR3.

The V call is TRBV7-8, the J call TRBJ2-6; 8 bases agree with TRBD2. With V trimmed by 1 base and J by 2 bases, 4 bases remained unmatched. CDR3 length equals 17 residues. Germline CDR1 SGHVS, CDR2 FQNEAQ. The CDR3 region has the DNA TGTGCCAGCAGCTTAGTCGGGGGGGCAGCTGGGGCCAACGTCCTGACTTTC. This sequence encodes CASSLVGGAAGANVLTF.

V usage is TRBV6-1 and J usage is TRBJ1-2; unclear D gene. The CDR3 loop spans 12 amino acids. Germline V CDR1 and CDR2: MNHNS, SASEGT. V gave up 3 bases and J gave up 4 bases, with 6 bases separating them. This CDR3 reads CASSDSGYGYTF. CDR3 DNA sequence: TGTGCCAGCAGTGACTCGGGCTATGGCTACACCTTC.

The chain couples TRBV29-1 to TRBJ2-3, with no clear D. This CDR3 has 10 residues. The germline CDR1 and CDR2 sequences are SQVTM and ANQGSEA. The V and J ends lost 7 bases and 2 bases respectively, with 4 bases between them. The CDR3: CSAYTDTQYF. The CDR3 bases are TGCAGCGCCTACACAGATACGCAGTATTTT.

This chain uses TRBV7-9 with TRBJ2-5; 9 nucleotides agree with TRBD2. Germline V gene lookup returns CDR1 SEHNR and CDR2 FQNEAQ (reference sequence). This CDR3 comprises 14 residues. Trimming removed 5 bases from V and 3 bases from J; junction bases left unmatched: 4. The CDR3 DNA sequence: TGTGCCAGCAGCCCCCGACTAGCGGAAGAGACCCAGTACTTC. It is translated as CASSPRLAEETQYF.

CDR3 protein: CASSGRGDYGYTF. The CDR3 DNA reads TGTGCCAGCAGCGGCAGGGGTGACTATGGCTACACCTTC. The chain joins TRBV7-2 to TRBJ1-2; D is possibly TRBD1 (6 bases). The CDR3 consists of 13 residues. Trimming shortened V by 5 bases and J by 3 bases, and 10 bases separated the two germline ends. From germline, CDR1 is SGHTA and CDR2 FQGNSA.

This clone was detected once. This chain uses TRBV9 with TRBJ2-7; TRBD2 is a possible D gene (5 bases). Deletions cut 2 bases from V and 9 bases from J, with 15 bases between. This CDR3 has 13 amino acids. Germline CDR1 is SGDLS and CDR2 is YYNGEE. DNA for the CDR3: TGTGCCAGCAGCGTCGACTCTTTGGGGAGGCAGTACTTC. Translated, it gives CASSVDSLGRQYF.

This clone was observed a few times. The chain is built from TRBV9 and TRBJ2-4; 8 nucleotides line up with TRBD1. Germline V gives CDR1 SGDLS, CDR2 YYNGEE. This CDR3 is 14 amino acids long. V was clipped by 0 bases and J by 4 bases; unmatched bases: 0. The CDR3, as DNA: TGTGCCAGCAGCGTAGGGACAGGGAAAAACATTCAGTACTTC. Its protein product is CASSVGTGKNIQYF.

This chain connects TRBV29-1 to TRBJ2-3, with D unclear. The CDR3 is 12 amino acids. The germline V gene encodes CDR1 SQVTM and CDR2 ANQGSEA. With 4 bases removed from V and 0 bases from J, the gap between germline ends came to 5 bases. CDR3 amino acids: CSVVGSTDTQYF. CDR3 in DNA: TGCAGCGTTGTTGGCAGCACAGATACGCAGTATTTT.

This clone has just a few counts. V gene TRBV18 combines with J gene TRBJ2-1; 7 bases align to TRBD2. After removal of 2 bases from V and 8 bases from J, the junction contained 6 bases not matched to a gene. The CDR3 consists of 14 residues. Germline V gene sequence: CDR1 KGHSH, CDR2 LQKENI. The CDR3 sequence is CASSPGAGFHEQFF. The CDR3 DNA reads as TGTGCCAGCTCACCAGGAGCGGGATTCCATGAGCAGTTCTTC. The full variable domain, its missing parts supplied by reference TRBV18 and TRBJ2-1, is NAGVMQNPRHLVRRRGQEARLRCSPMKGHSHVYWYRQLPEEGLKFMVYLQKENIIDESGMPKERFSAEFPKEGPSILRIQQVVRGDSAAYFCASSPGAGFHEQFFGPGTRLTVL.

This rearrangement joins TRBV9 to TRBJ2-7, with 8 bases lining up with TRBD1. From germline, CDR1 is SGDLS and CDR2 YYNGEE. V shed 0 bases and J 4 bases; nucleotides not matched to a gene: 6. This CDR3 contains 15 residues. CDR3: CASSVVRQGAYEQYF. CDR3 nucleotides: TGTGCCAGCAGCGTAGTTAGGCAGGGGGCTTACGAGCAGTACTTC.

In its sample, this clone was seen a few times. The germline gene is not matched at one end of the junction; a read error may be the cause. This rearrangement joins TRBV10-3 to TRBJ2-1; TRBD1 might be the D (6 bases). CDR3 length equals 15 residues. Germline V gene data show CDR1 as ENHRY and CDR2 as SYGVKD. CDR3 sequence: CAISDEQGELYEQFF. The CDR3 nucleotides are TGTGCCATCAGTGACGAACAGGGAGAATTGTATGAACAGTTCTTC.

The chain links TRBV20-1 to TRBJ1-1, with D unclear. CDR1 is DFQATT, CDR2 SNEGSKA, per germline (reference sequence). CDR3 size: 11 residues. The V end was cut by 7 bases, the J end by 10 bases, with 16 bases between. CDR3 in amino acids: CSVPRESGAFF. The CDR3 nucleotides are TGCAGTGTCCCCCGGGAGTCGGGAGCTTTCTTT.

The chain is built from TRBV4-1 and TRBJ2-3; TRBD2 agrees at 7 bases. This CDR3 contains 16 residues. Trimming took 1 base from V and 5 from J; bases not matched to a gene: 9. Per germline, CDR1 MGHRA and CDR2 YSYEKL. The chain's CDR3 is CASSQGPSGGGDTQYF. DNA of the CDR3: TGCGCCAGCAGCCAAGGACCATCGGGGGGAGGAGATACGCAGTATTTT.

The V call is TRBV4-2, the J call TRBJ1-3; 7 bases line up with TRBD1. J was trimmed by 4 bases and V by 2 bases; bases with no gene match: 2. CDR3 length: 14 residues. Germline values: CDR1 LGHNA, CDR2 YNFKEQ. The CDR3 loop is CASSQRGLGNTIYF. The CDR3 DNA reads TGTGCCAGCAGCCAAAGGGGGCTCGGAAACACCATATATTTT.

Only a few counts were recorded for this clone. This chain uses TRBV7-2 with TRBJ2-7, with 12 bases that match TRBD1. The CDR3 extends over 13 amino acids. In germline, CDR1 is SGHTA, CDR2 FQGNSA. V lost 5 bases, J lost 7 bases, and 3 bases stayed unmatched. The CDR3 loop is CASSRDRGLEQYF. Written as DNA, the CDR3 is TGTGCCAGCAGCAGGGACAGGGGGCTTGAGCAGTACTTC.

The V call is TRBV30, the J call TRBJ2-1; maybe TRBD1 (5 bases). The V end was cut by 2 bases, the J end by 3 bases, with 8 bases between. Germline V CDR1 and CDR2: GTSNPN, SVGIG (reference sequence). There are 13 residues in the CDR3. The CDR3 protein is CAWSTGDYNEQFF. DNA of the CDR3: TGTGCCTGGAGTACAGGCGACTACAATGAGCAGTTCTTC.

The CDR3 region has the DNA TGTGCCAGCAGCCATACTAGGAACACCGGGGAGCTGTTTTTT. As protein: CASSHTRNTGELFF. The rearrangement joins TRBV6-4 to TRBJ2-2, with D perhaps matching TRBD2 (5 bases). The CDR3 is 14 residues long. V was cut by 6 bases and J by 1 base, with 9 bases left in between. CDR1 and CDR2 (germline): MRHNA, SNTAGT.

V gene TRBV18 combines with J gene TRBJ2-5, with D possibly being TRBD1 (5 bases). In germline, CDR1 is KGHSH, CDR2 LQKENI. The CDR3 sequence is 15 residues long. Deletions cut 3 bases from V and 3 bases from J, with 14 bases between. The CDR3 DNA reads as TGTGCCAGCTCACCGGAAGGCAGGGCCAAAGAGACCCAGTACTTC. Its protein is CASSPEGRAKETQYF.

This clone has just one count. V gene TRBV14 combines with J gene TRBJ2-5; a weak D match, TRBD1 (6 bases). CDR1 is SGHDN and CDR2 is FVKESK in the germline V gene. The CDR3 has 19 amino acids. The germline V and J ends were trimmed by 4 bases and 0 bases, with 24 bases remaining between them. CDR3 residues: CASSLTRDTVRNYQETQYF. As DNA, the CDR3 is TGTGCCAGCAGCCTCACCCGGGACACCGTCCGAAACTACCAAGAGACCCAGTACTTC. The full variable domain, with the rest looked up from reference TRBV14 and TRBJ2-5, is EAGVTQFPSHSVIEKGQTVTLRCDPISGHDNLYWYRRVMGKEIKFLLHFVKESKQDESGMPNNRFLAERTGGTYSTLKVQPAELEDSGVYFCASSLTRDTVRNYQETQYFGPGTRLLVL.

The chain joins TRBV2 to TRBJ1-1; D call uncertain. CDR1 and CDR2 from the germline V gene are SNHLY and FYNNEI. V was shortened by 6 bases and J by 2 bases, with 10 bases between the two germline ends. CDR3 length: 13 amino acids. The CDR3 spells CASRAGSNTEAFF. Written as DNA, the CDR3 is TGTGCCAGCAGGGCCGGGAGTAACACTGAAGCTTTCTTT.

This clone showed up just once. The chain employs TRBV9 and TRBJ1-4; D gene ambiguous. The CDR3 consists of 15 residues. V lost 4 bases and J 4 bases, leaving 14 bases between the germline ends. Germline V gives CDR1 SGDLS, CDR2 YYNGEE. The chain's CDR3 is CASSIGTAGNEKLFF. The CDR3 DNA is TGTGCCAGCAGCATAGGTACAGCTGGTAATGAAAAACTGTTTTTT.

This clone was seen once. This chain connects TRBV29-1 to TRBJ1-2; D is undetermined. The CDR3 consists of 13 residues. Trimming removed 3 bases at V and 14 bases at J, with 22 bases between. Germline-derived CDR1 and CDR2 are SQVTM and ANQGSEA. The CDR3 DNA reads TGCAGCGTTGATGGTGGGAGAACTATGGCTATTACCTTC. It yields the protein CSVDGGRTMAITF. Combining the CDR3 with reference TRBV29-1 and TRBJ1-2 gives the whole variable domain SAVISQKPSRDICQRGTSLTIQCQVDSQVTMMFWYRQQPGQSLTLIATANQGSEATYESGFVIDKFPISRPNLTFSTLTVSNMSPEDSSIYLCSVDGGRTMAITFGSGTRLTVV.